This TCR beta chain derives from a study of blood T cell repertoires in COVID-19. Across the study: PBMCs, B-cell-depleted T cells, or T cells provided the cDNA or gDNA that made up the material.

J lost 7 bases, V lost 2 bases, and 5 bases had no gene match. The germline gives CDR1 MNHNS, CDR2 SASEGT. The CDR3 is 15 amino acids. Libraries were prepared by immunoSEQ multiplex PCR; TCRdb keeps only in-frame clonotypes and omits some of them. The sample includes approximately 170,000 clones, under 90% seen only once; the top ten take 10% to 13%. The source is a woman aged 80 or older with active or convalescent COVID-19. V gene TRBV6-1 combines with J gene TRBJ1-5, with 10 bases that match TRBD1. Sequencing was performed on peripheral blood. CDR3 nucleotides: TGTGCCAGCAGTGAAATGGGGACAGGGGTCCAGCCCCAGCATTTT. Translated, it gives CASSEMGTGVQPQHF.